This T cell receptor beta chain came from a study of cytomegalovirus exposure and HLA in healthy donors. Points from the study as a whole: Across donors, most TCRs were seen rarely, yet some public ones were widespread. Diagnosis of cytomegalovirus status made by the classifier reportedly showed high specificity and sensitivity.

The donors were part of the validation cohort of around 110 subjects. That cohort was separate from the first cohort, which comprised under 700 subjects. The method was immunoSEQ multiplex PCR; TCRdb's version includes in-frame clones alone and lacks a portion of them. The sample holds 100,000 or so clones, around 83% seen once. This clone has just a few counts. Antigen specificity is unknown. The CDR3 is 14 amino acids. The germline V gene has CDR1 SEHNR and CDR2 FQNEAQ (reference sequence). Trimming stripped 3 bases from V and 0 bases from J, with 5 bases between. This rearrangement joins TRBV7-9 to TRBJ2-2; D gene uncertain. The sequencing sample was made of PBMCs. The source is a woman aged 18-29 years in good health and CMV-seropositive. The CDR3 coding sequence is TGTGCCAGCAGCTTCGCGCCGAACACCGGGGAGCTGTTTTTT. Amino acid sequence: CASSFAPNTGELFF.